These 10 T cell receptor beta chains share one sample of origin, sequenced in a study of PD-1 and CTLA-4 blockade in melanoma. Some clones are missing from TCRdb's copy, which holds only in-frame ones; the method was immunoSEQ multiplex PCR. The sample holds about 30,000 clones; about 87% are singletons and the top ten take approximately 6.4%. Material: CD8+ T cells from peripheral blood, obtained from a patient given anti-PD-1 treatment. The receptors were gathered from a human donor with melanoma.

Only a few counts were recorded for this clone. J is TRBJ2-7 and V is TRBV6-5; a weak D match, TRBD1 (6 bases). V lost 4 bases and J lost 2, with 6 bases in between. Germline values: CDR1 MNHEY, CDR2 SVGAGI. The CDR3 loop spans 12 amino acids. The CDR3 protein is CASSSGAYEQYF. CDR3 coding DNA: TGTGCCAGCAGTTCAGGGGCCTACGAGCAGTACTTC.

This rearrangement joins TRBV10-2 to TRBJ2-3, with 7 nucleotides matching TRBD2. From germline, CDR1 is WSHSY and CDR2 SAAADI. This CDR3 has 13 amino acids. The trim removed 7 bases at V and 1 base at J, leaving 2 bases unmatched. CDR3 amino acids: CASMSGGTDTQYF. The DNA for the CDR3 is TGCGCCAGCATGAGCGGGGGCACAGATACGCAGTATTTT.

The gene calls are TRBV28 and TRBJ1-6; tentatively, D is TRBD1 (5 bases). The CDR3 is made up of 16 amino acids. The germline V gene encodes CDR1 MDHEN and CDR2 SYDVKM. Trimming shortened V by 5 bases and J by 7 bases, and 18 bases separated the two germline ends. CDR3 DNA: TGTGCCAGCAGTCTTGGGGGGGGGACGGTGAATTCACCCCTCCACTTT. Protein: CASSLGGGTVNSPLHF.

This sequence joins TRBV5-6 and TRBJ2-3, with D maybe TRBD1 (6 bases). The V end lost 6 bases, the J end lost 2 bases, and 16 bases lay between the germline ends. The CDR3 extends over 15 amino acids. CDR1 and CDR2 from the germline V gene are SGHDT and YYEEEE. CDR3 amino acids: CASTHREKDTDTQYF. CDR3 coding DNA: TGTGCCAGCACCCACAGGGAGAAAGACACAGATACGCAGTATTTT.

The CDR3 nucleotides are TGTGCCAGCAGTTTTTTTGCGGGCACCGGGGAGCTGTTTTTT. Translation gives CASSFFAGTGELFF. The chain has TRBV28 and TRBJ2-2, with D tentatively TRBD2 (5 bases). Germline V gene data show CDR1 as MDHEN and CDR2 as SYDVKM. Deletions cut 3 bases from V and 4 bases from J, with 9 bases between. The CDR3 runs to 14 residues.

This chain's CDR3 is CASSYVRDGANVLTF. In nucleotides, the CDR3 is TGTGCCAGCAGTTACGTCAGGGACGGGGCCAACGTCCTGACTTTC. The gene calls are TRBV6-5 and TRBJ2-6; possibly TRBD1 or TRBD2 for D (5 bases each). Germline loops: CDR1 MNHEY, CDR2 SVGAGI. The CDR3 runs 15 residues. V lost 2 bases and J 4 bases, leaving 9 bases between the germline ends.

The chain combines TRBV29-1 with TRBJ2-1; TRBD1 aligns across 10 bases. J lost 4 bases, V lost 7 bases, and 10 bases had no gene match. The CDR3 has 15 amino acids. Per the germline V gene, CDR1 is SQVTM and CDR2 is ANQGSEA. DNA of the CDR3: TGCAGCGCTGCAGTGGGACAGGGGAGGTACAATGAGCAGTTCTTC. This gives the protein CSAAVGQGRYNEQFF.

The chain couples TRBV28 to TRBJ2-3; 7 bases agree with TRBD1. The CDR3 is made up of 18 amino acids. Looked up from germline, CDR1 is MDHEN and CDR2 is SYDVKM. After removal of 6 bases from V and 4 bases from J, the junction contained 19 bases not matched to a gene. DNA for the CDR3: TGTGCCAGCAGCTCGACGAGAAACAGGGGCCAGGGAGCAGATACGCAGTATTTT. Translation gives CASSSTRNRGQGADTQYF.

Only a few counts were recorded for this clone. The rearrangement uses TRBV19 and TRBJ1-4; the D is unclear. There are 17 residues in the CDR3. V lost 2 bases to trimming and J lost 1 base, with 14 bases between them. The germline CDR1 and CDR2 sequences are LNHDA and SQIVND (reference sequence). This chain's CDR3 is CASSISVGSGTNEKLFF. The CDR3 DNA reads as TGTGCCAGTAGTATATCCGTGGGAAGTGGAACTAATGAAAAACTGTTTTTT.

The V gene is TRBV9, the J gene TRBJ1-3; D is possibly TRBD1 (5 bases). The CDR3 length is 14 residues. The ends were cut back, 0 bases at V and 8 bases at J, with 12 bases in the middle. In germline, CDR1 is SGDLS, CDR2 YYNGEE. This CDR3 is CASSVGGGFDTIYF. Here the CDR3 DNA reads TGTGCCAGCAGCGTAGGTGGGGGTTTCGACACCATATATTTT.